This T cell receptor beta chain appears in the sequencing data of a study of blood T cell repertoires in COVID-19. As for the study in general: COVID-19 samples collected from the United States, Italy and Spain covered acute and convalescent phases. From T cells, B-cell-depleted T cells, or PBMCs came the material, which was cDNA or gDNA.

V lost 2 bases and J lost 5, with 7 bases in between. CDR1 is KGHSH and CDR2 is LQKENI in the germline V gene. The length of the CDR3 is 13 residues. Original processing notes: Counts of nucleated cells, estimated from reference gene primer amplification, were obtained. TCRdb keeps only in-frame clones here, not all; method: immunoSEQ multiplex PCR. V, J and clone size were drawn from that table, and D and trimming were deduced from the DNA. The sample holds 65,000 to 75,000 clones; 83% are singletons and the top ten take around 41%. This TCR derives from an elderly man with acute or convalescent COVID-19. The source material was peripheral blood. The chain recombines TRBV18 with TRBJ1-5; D unclear. CDR3 DNA sequence: TGTGCCAGCTCACCAGGTGAGCATCAGCCCCAGCATTTT. It is translated as CASSPGEHQPQHF.